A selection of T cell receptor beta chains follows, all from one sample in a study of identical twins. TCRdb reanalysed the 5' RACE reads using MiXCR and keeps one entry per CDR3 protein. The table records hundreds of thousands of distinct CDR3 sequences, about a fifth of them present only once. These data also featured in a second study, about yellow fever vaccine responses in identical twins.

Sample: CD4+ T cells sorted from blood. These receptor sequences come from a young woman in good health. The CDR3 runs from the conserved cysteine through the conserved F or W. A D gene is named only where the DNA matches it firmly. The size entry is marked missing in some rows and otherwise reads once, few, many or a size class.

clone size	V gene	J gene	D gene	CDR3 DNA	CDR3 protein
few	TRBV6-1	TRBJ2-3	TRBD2	TGTGCCAGCAGGAATTCTAGCGGGAGGATCACAGATACGCAGTATTTT	CASRNSSGRITDTQYF
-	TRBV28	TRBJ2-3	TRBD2	TGTGCCAGCAGTTCGTCGACTAGCGGCACAGATACGCAGTATTTT	CASSSSTSGTDTQYF
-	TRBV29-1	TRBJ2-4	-	TGCAGCGTTGGCCGGACGGGGGACATTCAGTACTTC	CSVGRTGDIQYF
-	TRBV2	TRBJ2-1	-	TGTGCCAGCAACGCCGATAAGAATGAGCAGTTCTTC	CASNADKNEQFF
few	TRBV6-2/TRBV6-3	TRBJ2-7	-	TGTGCCAGCAGGATTAAATTAGGCGAGCAGTACTTC	CASRIKLGEQYF
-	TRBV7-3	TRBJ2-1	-	TGTGCCAGCAGCGCCGCTCCCATTAGCGTCCACAATGAGCAGTTCTTC	CASSAAPISVHNEQFF
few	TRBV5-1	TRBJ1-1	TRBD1	TGCGCCAGCAGCCCTAAAGGGGGCTACGAAGCTTTCTTT	CASSPKGGYEAFF
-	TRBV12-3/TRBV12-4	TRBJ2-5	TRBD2	TGTGCCAGCAGTTTACTAGCGGGAGGGCTGGGGACCCAGTACTTC	CASSLLAGGLGTQYF
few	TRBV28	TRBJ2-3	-	TGTGCCAGCACCAACCCCTCGGCGTATACGCAGTATTTT	CASTNPSAYTQYF
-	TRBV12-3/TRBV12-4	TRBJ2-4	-	TGTGCCAGCAGCCTTCCGCGGGGATCCAAAAACATTCAGTACTTC	CASSLPRGSKNIQYF
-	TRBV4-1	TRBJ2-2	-	TGCGCCAGCAGCCAGAGGGGGGGCGCCGGGGAGCTGTTTTTT	CASSQRGGAGELFF
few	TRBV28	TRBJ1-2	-	TGTGCCAGCAGTTTAAAACAGCACTATGGCTACACCTTC	CASSLKQHYGYTF
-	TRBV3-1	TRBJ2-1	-	TGTGCCAGCAGGAGTGGAGGGGGCTCCTACAATGAGCAGTTCTTC	CASRSGGGSYNEQFF
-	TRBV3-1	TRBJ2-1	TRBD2	TGTGCCAGCAGCCGGGACCAGCGGGACGAGCAGTTCTTC	CASSRDQRDEQFF
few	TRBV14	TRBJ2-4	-	TGTGCCAGCAGCCAAGGCGACATACTAGCCAAAAACATTCAGTACTTC	CASSQGDILAKNIQYF
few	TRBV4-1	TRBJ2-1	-	TGCGCCAGCAGCCAACGATCCCCCCATCCGGACTCCTACAATGAGCAGTTCTTC	CASSQRSPHPDSYNEQFF